A selection of T cell receptor beta chains follows, all from one sample in a study of molecular identifiers for immune sequencing clone quantification. TCRdb fed the PCR reads into MiXCR, producing one record per CDR3 protein. The sample has hundreds of thousands of distinct CDR3 sequences, approximately 20% seen once. The sequencing input was naive CD8+ T cells from blood, with Jurkat cell RNA spiked in. The receptor set was obtained from a human donor in good health. Some libraries in this study had Jurkat cell RNA spiked in. Both conserved end residues are part of each CDR3. A D gene is named only where the DNA matches it firmly. A clone size is listed for some rows: how often the clone was seen (once, few, many), or a class if it is expanded.

V	J	size	D	CDR3	DNA
TRBV19	TRBJ2-7	NA	TRBD2	CASSILAGGPHEQYF	TGTGCCAGTAGTATTCTGGCGGGAGGGCCCCACGAGCAGTACTTC
TRBV29-1	TRBJ2-7	NA	TRBD1	CSVGTTGGGEQYF	TGCAGCGTTGGGACCACAGGGGGTGGCGAGCAGTACTTC
TRBV13	TRBJ1-3	many	NA	CASSFLGNTIYF	TGTGCCAGCAGCTTCCTTGGAAACACCATATATTTT
TRBV10-3	TRBJ1-1	many	NA	CAINEQSYTEAFF	TGTGCCATCAACGAACAGTCCTACACTGAAGCTTTCTTT
TRBV7-2	TRBJ2-1	many	NA	CASSSMVGIEQFF	TGTGCCAGCAGCTCAATGGTCGGGATTGAGCAGTTCTTC
TRBV13	TRBJ1-1	NA	NA	CASSSLGGYTGAFF	TGTGCCAGCAGCTCCCTCGGGGGTTACACTGGAGCTTTCTTT
TRBV12-3/TRBV12-4	TRBJ2-3	many	TRBD2	CASRSPGGGSTDTQYF	TGTGCCAGCAGATCTCCCGGCGGGGGGAGCACAGATACGCAGTATTTT
TRBV19	TRBJ1-1	few	NA	CASILIGGTEAFF	TGTGCCAGTATCCTAATAGGGGGCACTGAAGCTTTCTTT
TRBV4-1	TRBJ2-1	few	TRBD2	CASSPSGTSGSEQFF	TGCGCCAGCAGCCCCTCCGGGACTAGCGGGTCTGAGCAGTTCTTC
TRBV20-1	TRBJ2-7	many	TRBD2	CSASAGLADYEQYF	TGCAGTGCTAGTGCCGGACTAGCGGACTACGAGCAGTACTTC
TRBV24-1	TRBJ1-5	many	NA	CATSDTGSRDQPQHF	TGTGCCACCAGTGATACAGGGAGCAGGGATCAGCCCCAGCATTTT
TRBV28	TRBJ2-7	many	TRBD1	CASRHVQGAYEQYF	TGTGCCAGCAGACACGTACAGGGGGCCTACGAGCAGTACTTC
TRBV11-2	TRBJ2-1	many	NA	CASSLPAERVGDYNEQFF	TGTGCCAGCAGCCTCCCCGCGGAGCGGGTGGGAGACTACAATGAGCAGTTCTTC
TRBV4-3	TRBJ1-3	NA	TRBD1	CASSAGQGDGNTIYF	TGCGCCAGCAGCGCCGGACAGGGGGATGGAAACACCATATATTTT
TRBV4-1	TRBJ2-3	many	NA	CASSQESVRSTDTQYF	TGCGCCAGCAGCCAAGAGTCCGTTAGAAGCACAGATACGCAGTATTTT
TRBV6-1	TRBJ2-3	few	TRBD2	CASSEMVAKLGTRNTDTQYF	TGTGCCAGCAGTGAAATGGTGGCGAAATTGGGGACTAGGAACACAGATACGCAGTATTTT
TRBV9	TRBJ2-5	many	TRBD2	CASSVGSGGRETQYF	TGTGCCAGCAGCGTAGGGTCGGGGGGGCGAGAGACCCAGTACTTC
TRBV5-6	TRBJ1-1	many	NA	CASSPESPPGMDTEAFF	TGTGCCAGCAGCCCCGAATCTCCCCCCGGAATGGACACTGAAGCTTTCTTT
TRBV11-2	TRBJ2-3	many	NA	CASSLESSDTQYF	TGTGCCAGCAGCTTAGAGTCTTCGGATACGCAGTATTTT
TRBV7-2	TRBJ2-1	many	TRBD2	CASSGGLAALEQFF	TGTGCCAGCAGCGGAGGACTAGCCGCGCTTGAGCAGTTCTTC
TRBV6-2/TRBV6-3	TRBJ2-1	many	TRBD2	CASRPLAGGLGEQFF	TGTGCCAGCAGACCCCTAGCGGGGGGCTTAGGTGAGCAGTTCTTC
TRBV6-6	TRBJ2-5	NA	NA	CASSYVAGPLETQYF	TGTGCCAGCAGTTACGTGGCGGGGCCCCTGGAGACCCAGTACTTC
TRBV5-1	TRBJ2-2	many	NA	CASSLAHVVTGELFF	TGCGCCAGCAGCTTGGCCCACGTAGTGACCGGGGAGCTGTTTTTT
TRBV4-1	TRBJ2-7	NA	NA	CASCQAPPYEQYF	TGCGCCAGCTGCCAAGCCCCACCCTACGAGCAGTACTTC
TRBV4-2	TRBJ2-1	few	NA	CASSQPPADEQFF	TGTGCCAGCAGCCAGCCCCCTGCCGATGAGCAGTTCTTC
TRBV7-2	TRBJ2-1	many	NA	CASSFLPSNEQFF	TGTGCCAGCAGCTTTCTCCCGAGCAATGAGCAGTTCTTC
TRBV19	TRBJ2-1	few	NA	CASSIVDTHYNEQFF	TGTGCCAGTAGTATAGTAGACACTCACTACAATGAGCAGTTCTTC
TRBV12-5	TRBJ1-2	many	NA	CASGPQGIYGYTF	TGTGCTAGTGGCCCCCAGGGAATCTATGGCTACACCTTC
TRBV6-5	TRBJ1-1	once	NA	CAGNGDGGNTEAFF	TGTGCCGGCAACGGAGACGGGGGGAACACTGAAGCTTTCTTT
TRBV2	TRBJ2-5	many	NA	CASRGDNQETQYF	TGTGCCAGCAGAGGGGACAACCAAGAGACCCAGTACTTC
TRBV10-3	TRBJ2-3	many	TRBD1	CAISETTDRGTDTQYF	TGTGCCATCAGTGAGACTACGGACAGGGGGACAGATACGCAGTATTTT
TRBV7-9	TRBJ2-7	many	NA	CASSNPPGVSYEQYF	TGTGCCAGCAGCAACCCCCCGGGGGTCTCCTACGAGCAGTACTTC
TRBV5-6	TRBJ2-3	many	NA	CASSPPISFTDTQYF	TGTGCCAGCAGTCCACCCATCAGTTTCACAGATACGCAGTATTTT
TRBV6-2/TRBV6-3	TRBJ2-2	NA	TRBD2	CASRLAGYTGELFF	TGTGCCAGCAGACTAGCGGGCTACACCGGGGAGCTGTTTTTT
TRBV5-6	TRBJ2-7	NA	TRBD2	CASSLGTSGGFYSYEQYF	TGTGCCAGCAGCTTGGGGACTAGCGGGGGGTTTTACTCCTACGAGCAGTACTTC
TRBV7-8	TRBJ2-2	few	NA	CASSLVNELTGELFF	TGTGCCAGCAGCTTAGTAAACGAGTTAACCGGGGAGCTGTTTTTT
TRBV6-5	TRBJ2-3	many	NA	CASSLPGGSTDTQYF	TGTGCCAGCAGCCTTCCTGGGGGAAGCACAGATACGCAGTATTTT
TRBV5-4	TRBJ2-2	many	NA	CASSLGENTGELFF	TGTGCCAGCAGCTTGGGAGAGAACACCGGGGAGCTGTTTTTT
TRBV7-9	TRBJ1-1	many	NA	CASSLGGAEAFF	TGTGCCAGCAGTTTGGGCGGCGCTGAAGCTTTCTTT
TRBV6-2/TRBV6-3	TRBJ2-2	few	NA	CASSDERDFNTGELFF	TGTGCCAGCAGTGACGAGAGGGACTTTAACACCGGGGAGCTGTTTTTT